One sample yielded the 22 T cell receptor beta chains listed below, sequenced in a study of T cell responses to AZD1222 COVID-19 vaccine. Clones were sequenced by immunoSEQ multiplex PCR, and TCRdb holds only the in-frame ones, with some missing. This table holds 99,000 or so clones, about 91% found once. Sequencing was performed on peripheral blood, taken on day 0 of AZD1222 vaccination. The receptors were sampled from an adult in good health.

V and J are TRBV30 and TRBJ2-4, with D perhaps matching TRBD1 (6 bases). Trimming removed 1 base from V and 5 bases from J, with 6 bases in between. CDR3 size: 12 residues. CDR1 GTSNPN and CDR2 SVGIG come from the germline V gene (reference sequence). The CDR3 loop reads CAWSAGENIQYF. The DNA of the CDR3 is TGTGCCTGGAGTGCAGGGGAAAACATTCAGTACTTC.

This clone appeared a single time. The chain employs TRBV19 and TRBJ2-3; unclear D gene. Trimming cost V 3 bases and J 3 bases, with 4 bases left between them. Germline V gene sequence: CDR1 LNHDA, CDR2 SQIVND (reference sequence). This CDR3 comprises 12 residues. Written as DNA, the CDR3 is TGTGCCAGTAGTATGAGGACAGATACGCAGTATTTT. Its translation is CASSMRTDTQYF.

The V gene is TRBV4-2, the J gene TRBJ2-7, with 7 bases that match TRBD2. The germline gives CDR1 LGHNA, CDR2 YNFKEQ. V lost 0 bases and J lost 5; bases outside the gene matches: 7. The CDR3 is made up of 15 amino acids. Here the CDR3 DNA reads TGTGCCAGCAGCCAAGAATTGGGGCGGGGGAACGAGCAGTACTTC. Translating gives CASSQELGRGNEQYF.

This chain joins TRBV15 and TRBJ2-6; TRBD1 aligns across 7 bases. The CDR3 covers 17 residues. Germline loops: CDR1 LNHNV, CDR2 YYDKDF (reference sequence). V lost 6 bases, J lost 2 bases, and 10 bases stayed unmatched. The CDR3 nucleotides are TGTGCCACCAGGCTAGGGGGCCTTTCCCCTGGGGCCAACGTCCTGACTTTC. As protein: CATRLGGLSPGANVLTF.

V is TRBV3-1 (or the pseudogene TRBV3-2) and J is TRBJ1-2, with a tentative D call TRBD1 (5 bases). The CDR3 has 14 residues. Germline loops: CDR1 LGHDT, CDR2 YNNKEL (reference sequence). The V and J ends lost 5 bases and 2 bases respectively, with 12 bases between them. The CDR3 nucleotides read TGTGCCAGCAGCTCCCACGACAGAAACTATGGCTACACCTTC. Protein product: CASSSHDRNYGYTF.

The chain combines TRBV18 with TRBJ2-2; weak D call: TRBD1 (6 bases). CDR3 length: 17 residues. Germline V gene sequence: CDR1 KGHSH, CDR2 LQKENI. Trimming pared 8 bases from V and 4 bases from J, leaving 23 bases between. CDR3 sequence reads: CASIPFQDRSSTGELFF. CDR3 in DNA: TGTGCCAGCATCCCCTTCCAAGACAGGTCGTCCACCGGGGAGCTGTTTTTT.

CDR3 sequence (DNA): TGTGCCAGCAGTCAATCGGGGGGCCCGAGCACAGATACGCAGTATTTT. Its protein is CASSQSGGPSTDTQYF. The V gene is TRBV25-1, the J gene TRBJ2-3; D might be TRBD2 (7 bases). The germline V gene has CDR1 MGHDK and CDR2 SYGVNS. The CDR3 sequence is 16 residues long. Trimming took 5 bases from V and 0 from J, leaving 15 bases between them.

The chain joins TRBV5-1 to TRBJ1-1, with 7 bases matching TRBD1. Trimming at V came to 4 bases and at J to 3 bases, leaving 6 bases not matched to a gene. The germline CDR1 and CDR2 sequences are SGHRS and YFSETQ. CDR3 length equals 14 residues. CDR3 loop: CASSGVQGDTEAFF. CDR3 DNA: TGCGCCAGCAGCGGAGTTCAGGGGGACACTGAAGCTTTCTTT.

The gene calls are TRBV6-1 and TRBJ2-1, with a possible D match to TRBD2 (7 bases). Germline assignment: CDR1 MNHNS and CDR2 SASEGT. The CDR3 contains 16 residues. Deletions cut 4 bases from V and 8 bases from J, with 21 bases between. The CDR3 coding sequence is TGTGCCAGCAGTGGACCACTAGTGGGGGGGCTCGATGAGCAGTTCTTC. It is translated as CASSGPLVGGLDEQFF.

The V call is TRBV19, the J call TRBJ2-3; possible D gene TRBD2, 5 bases. V was clipped by 6 bases and J by 2 bases, with 15 bases between them. CDR1 LNHDA and CDR2 SQIVND come from the germline V gene (reference sequence). The CDR3 spans 15 residues. The CDR3 DNA reads TGTGCCAGTAGCGTGGGGAGATACTACACAGATACGCAGTATTTT. This translates into CASSVGRYYTDTQYF.

The chain couples TRBV6-5 to TRBJ1-1; D perhaps matches TRBD1 (5 bases). The CDR3 contains 15 residues. V lost 0 bases to trimming and J lost 0 bases, with 8 bases between them. Germline CDR1 is MNHEY and CDR2 is SVGAGI. The CDR3 region is CASSYSGGLNTEAFF. CDR3 nucleotide sequence: TGTGCCAGCAGTTACTCGGGGGGACTGAACACTGAAGCTTTCTTT.

This sequence joins TRBV6-1 and TRBJ2-7; 7 bases map to TRBD2. The germline gives CDR1 MNHNS, CDR2 SASEGT. CDR3 size: 18 residues. After removal of 1 base from V and 2 bases from J, the junction contained 14 bases not matched to a gene. Written as DNA, the CDR3 is TGTGCCAGCAGTGAAGTTGGCGGACTAGTGGGGGAAGCCTACGAGCAGTACTTC. Amino acids: CASSEVGGLVGEAYEQYF.

The chain employs TRBV5-3 and TRBJ2-7, with 8 bases that match TRBD2. TRBV5-3 is designated an ORF whose function remains uncertain. V lost 1 base, J lost 1 base, and 10 bases stayed unmatched. The CDR3 is made up of 17 amino acids. The CDR3 protein is CARSLSGTSGGSYEQYF. The CDR3 bases are TGTGCCAGAAGCTTGAGTGGGACTAGTGGGGGGTCCTACGAGCAGTACTTC.

The chain employs TRBV5-4 and TRBJ2-3; D not certain. The CDR3 covers 13 residues. The ends were cut back, 1 base at V and 3 bases at J, with 6 bases in the middle. Germline V lookup: CDR1 SGHNT, CDR2 YYREEE (reference sequence). The CDR3 sequence is CASSLLATDTQYF. CDR3 sequence (DNA): TGTGCCAGCAGCTTGTTGGCTACAGATACGCAGTATTTT.

The chain recombines TRBV14 with TRBJ2-7; no firm D call. CDR3 length: 13 residues. Germline CDR1 is SGHDN and CDR2 is FVKESK. Trimming removed 1 base at V and 4 bases at J, with 8 bases between. For the CDR3, the DNA is TGTGCCAGCAGCCAAGTAGGAGTTTACGAGCAGTACTTC. It codes for CASSQVGVYEQYF.

The gene calls are TRBV9 and TRBJ2-6; D is possibly TRBD2 (6 bases). The germline V gene has CDR1 SGDLS and CDR2 YYNGEE. CDR3 length: 17 residues. Trimming removed 0 bases from V and 4 bases from J, with 14 bases in between. CDR3 sequence (DNA): TGTGCCAGCAGCGTAGGCGCCTCAGGGAGGGGGGCCAACGTCCTGACTTTC. Its translation is CASSVGASGRGANVLTF.

The chain is built from TRBV5-5 and TRBJ1-2, with D unclear. CDR3 size: 14 residues. Germline CDR1 and CDR2: SGHKS and YYEKEE (reference sequence). Trimming took 0 bases from V and 2 from J, leaving 8 bases between them. CDR3 amino acids: CASSLVWQNYGYTF. CDR3 in DNA: TGTGCCAGCAGCTTGGTGTGGCAGAACTATGGCTACACCTTC.

The DNA of the CDR3 is TGTGCCAGCAGCCCGAGGAGAGACTACGAGCAGTACTTC. Its protein product is CASSPRRDYEQYF. The chain carries TRBV4-2 and TRBJ2-7; D unclear. Germline assignment: CDR1 LGHNA and CDR2 YNFKEQ. This CDR3 is 13 amino acids long. Trimming left V 4 bases short and J 3 bases short, with 10 bases between.

The genes are TRBV10-2 and TRBJ2-5; D gene uncertain. Germline lookup yields CDR1 WSHSY and CDR2 SAAADI. The ends were cut back, 2 bases at V and 4 bases at J, with 8 bases in the middle. The CDR3 spans 13 residues. CDR3 residues: CASSEGLRETQYF. CDR3 sequence (DNA): TGCGCCAGCAGTGAGGGCTTACGAGAGACCCAGTACTTC.

This clone was seen a single time. The V and J genes are TRBV4-1 and TRBJ1-6; D gene ambiguous. V was pared by 1 base and J by 7 bases, with 11 bases between. Germline lookup yields CDR1 MGHRA and CDR2 YSYEKL. CDR3 size: 15 residues. In DNA, the CDR3 is TGCGCCAGCAGCCAAGTCCCTGATCGGAATTCACCCCTCCACTTT. Its protein product is CASSQVPDRNSPLHF.

The V and J genes are TRBV5-1 and TRBJ2-7; D is possibly TRBD2 (6 bases). Germline V gene data show CDR1 as SGHRS and CDR2 as YFSETQ. The CDR3 runs 15 residues. Trimming shortened V by 0 bases and J by 9 bases, and 19 bases separated the two germline ends. CDR3 loop: CASSLVASGGSGQYF. The CDR3 coding sequence is TGCGCCAGCAGCTTGGTGGCTAGTGGGGGGTCTGGGCAGTACTTC.

The V gene is TRBV7-8, the J gene TRBJ1-6; D is possibly TRBD1 (5 bases). This CDR3 is 13 amino acids long. Trimming shortened V by 7 bases and J by 7 bases, and 11 bases separated the two germline ends. In germline, CDR1 is SGHVS, CDR2 FQNEAQ. This CDR3 reads CASMATANSPLHF. CDR3 sequence (DNA): TGTGCCAGCATGGCGACAGCCAATTCACCCCTCCACTTT. Based on the CDR3 plus reference TRBV7-8 and TRBJ1-6, the full variable domain is GAGVSQSPRYKVAKRGQDVALRCDPISGHVSLFWYQQALGQGPEFLTYFQNEAQLDKSGLPSDRFFAERPEGSVSTLKIQRTQQEDSAVYLCASMATANSPLHFGNGTRLTVT.